This T cell receptor beta chain was identified in a study of blood T cell repertoires in COVID-19. Turning to the study itself: From T cells, B-cell-depleted T cells, or PBMCs came the material, which was cDNA or gDNA.

Participants spanned ages roughly 18 to 90 years and resided in about two dozen US areas. Researchers sorted participants into cohorts using their self-reported clinical history. As originally analysed: Counts of nucleated cells, estimated from reference gene primer amplification, were obtained. Some clones are missing from TCRdb's copy, which holds only in-frame ones; the method was immunoSEQ multiplex PCR. That table is the source of V, J and clone size, and D and trimming were worked out from the DNA. Of roughly 250,000 clones in the sample, approximately 83% were seen once. V shed 0 bases, J shed 3 bases, and the junction held 6 bases outside the gene matches. This CDR3 is built from 16 residues. Per germline, CDR1 GTSNPN and CDR2 SVGIG (reference sequence).

Sequenced sample: PBMCs or T cells enriched from blood (not recorded which). This TCR came from a woman aged 25-40 years who had recovered from COVID-19. The chain uses TRBV30 and TRBJ1-5; 9 bases are a match to TRBD1. The chain's CDR3 is CAWSVGTGKLNQPQHF. The CDR3 nucleotides read TGTGCCTGGAGTGTAGGGACAGGGAAACTCAATCAGCCCCAGCATTTT. Full variable domain (outside the CDR3, taken from reference TRBV30 and TRBJ1-5): SQTIHQWPATLVQPVGSPLSLECTVEGTSNPNLYWYRQAAGRGLQLLFYSVGIGQISSEVPQNLSASRPQDRQFILSSKKLLLSDSGFYLCAWSVGTGKLNQPQHFGDGTRLSIL.